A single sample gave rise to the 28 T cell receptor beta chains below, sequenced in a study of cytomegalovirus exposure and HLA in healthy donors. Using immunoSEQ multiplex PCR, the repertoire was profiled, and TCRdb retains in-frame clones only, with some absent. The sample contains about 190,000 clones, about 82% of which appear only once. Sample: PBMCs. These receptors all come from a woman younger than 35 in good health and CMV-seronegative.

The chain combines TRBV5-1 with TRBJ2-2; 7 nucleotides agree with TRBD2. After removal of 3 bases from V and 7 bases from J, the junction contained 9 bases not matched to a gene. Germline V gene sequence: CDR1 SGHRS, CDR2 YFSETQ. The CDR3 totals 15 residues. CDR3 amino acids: CASSWGDYPRGELFF. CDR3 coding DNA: TGCGCCAGCAGCTGGGGGGACTACCCCCGCGGGGAGCTGTTTTTT.

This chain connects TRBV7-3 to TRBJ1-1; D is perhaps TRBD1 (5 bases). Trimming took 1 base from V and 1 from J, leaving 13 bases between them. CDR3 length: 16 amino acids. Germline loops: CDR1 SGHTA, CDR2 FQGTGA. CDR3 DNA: TGTGCCAGCAGCTTAAGGGCGGAGGGGACGAACACTGAAGCTTTCTTT. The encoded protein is CASSLRAEGTNTEAFF.

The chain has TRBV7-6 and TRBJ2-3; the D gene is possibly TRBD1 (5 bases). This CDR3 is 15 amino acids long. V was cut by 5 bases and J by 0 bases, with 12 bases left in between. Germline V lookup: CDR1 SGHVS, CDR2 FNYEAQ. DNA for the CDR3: TGTGCCAGCAGCCGGTACAGGCGTAGCACAGATACGCAGTATTTT. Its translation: CASSRYRRSTDTQYF.

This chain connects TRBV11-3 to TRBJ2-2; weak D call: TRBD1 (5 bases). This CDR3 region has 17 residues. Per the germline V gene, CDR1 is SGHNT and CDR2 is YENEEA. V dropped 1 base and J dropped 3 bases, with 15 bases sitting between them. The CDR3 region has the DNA TGTGCCAGCAGCTTAGTAGGACCGCTACAGGACACCGGGGAGCTGTTTTTT. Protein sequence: CASSLVGPLQDTGELFF.

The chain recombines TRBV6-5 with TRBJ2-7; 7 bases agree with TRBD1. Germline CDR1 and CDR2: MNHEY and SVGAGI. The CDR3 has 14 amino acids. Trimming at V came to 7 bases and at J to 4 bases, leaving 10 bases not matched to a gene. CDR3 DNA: TGTGCCAGCATCGGGGACAGTCCCCCTTACGAGCAGTACTTC. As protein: CASIGDSPPYEQYF.

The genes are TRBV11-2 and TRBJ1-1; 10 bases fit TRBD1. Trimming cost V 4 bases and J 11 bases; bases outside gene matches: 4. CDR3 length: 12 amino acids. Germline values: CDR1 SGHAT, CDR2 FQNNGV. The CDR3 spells CASSWGTGDAFF. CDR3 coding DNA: TGTGCCAGCAGCTGGGGGACAGGGGACGCTTTCTTT. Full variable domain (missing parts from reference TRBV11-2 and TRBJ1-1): EAGVAQSPRYKIIEKRQSVAFWCNPISGHATLYWYQQILGQGPKLLIQFQNNGVVDDSQLPKDRFSAERLKGVDSTLKIQPAKLEDSAVYLCASSWGTGDAFFGQGTRLTVV.

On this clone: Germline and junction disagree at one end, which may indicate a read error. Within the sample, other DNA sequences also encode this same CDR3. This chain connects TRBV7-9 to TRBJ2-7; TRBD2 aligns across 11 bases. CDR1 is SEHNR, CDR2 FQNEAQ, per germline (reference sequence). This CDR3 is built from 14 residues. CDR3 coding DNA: TGTGCCAGCAGCCTAGCGGGAGGAACCTACGAGCAGTACTTC. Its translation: CASSLAGGTYEQYF. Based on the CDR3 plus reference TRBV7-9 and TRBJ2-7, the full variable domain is DTGVSQNPRHKITKRGQNVTFRCDPISEHNRLYWYRQTLGQGPEFLTYFQNEAQLEKSRLLSDRFSAERPKGSFSTLEIQRTEQGDSAMYLCASSLAGGTYEQYFGPGTRLTVT.

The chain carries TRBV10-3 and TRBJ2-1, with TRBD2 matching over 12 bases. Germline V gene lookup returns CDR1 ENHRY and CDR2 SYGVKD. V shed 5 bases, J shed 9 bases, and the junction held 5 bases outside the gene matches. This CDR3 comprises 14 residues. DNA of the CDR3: TGTGCCATCAGTCTAGCGGGGGGGCACGGTGAGCAGTTCTTC. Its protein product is CAISLAGGHGEQFF.

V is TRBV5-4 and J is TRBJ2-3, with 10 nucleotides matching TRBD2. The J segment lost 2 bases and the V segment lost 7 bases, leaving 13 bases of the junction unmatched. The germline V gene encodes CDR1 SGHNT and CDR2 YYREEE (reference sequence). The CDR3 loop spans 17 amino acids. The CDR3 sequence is CASRPQPSGSNTDTQYF. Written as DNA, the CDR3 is TGTGCCAGCCGCCCTCAACCTAGCGGGAGCAACACAGATACGCAGTATTTT.

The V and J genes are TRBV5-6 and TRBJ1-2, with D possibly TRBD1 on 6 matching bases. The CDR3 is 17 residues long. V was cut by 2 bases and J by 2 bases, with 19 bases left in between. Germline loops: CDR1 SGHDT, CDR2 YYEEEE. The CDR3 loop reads CASSLLLRDTTNYGYTF. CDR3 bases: TGTGCCAGCAGCTTACTACTCCGGGACACCACGAACTATGGCTACACCTTC.

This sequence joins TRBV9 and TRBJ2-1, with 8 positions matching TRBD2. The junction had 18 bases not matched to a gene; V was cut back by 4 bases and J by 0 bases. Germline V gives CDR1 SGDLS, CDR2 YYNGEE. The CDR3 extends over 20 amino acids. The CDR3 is CASSPPRGLDPLSSYNEQFF. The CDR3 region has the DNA TGTGCCAGCAGCCCACCCCGGGGACTAGATCCTCTAAGCTCCTACAATGAGCAGTTCTTC.

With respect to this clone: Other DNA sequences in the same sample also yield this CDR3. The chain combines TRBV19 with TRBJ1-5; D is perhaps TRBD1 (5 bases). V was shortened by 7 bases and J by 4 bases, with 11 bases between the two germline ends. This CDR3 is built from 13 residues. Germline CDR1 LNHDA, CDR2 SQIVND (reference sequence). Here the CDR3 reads CASNDRGNQPQHF. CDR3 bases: TGTGCCAGTAATGATAGGGGAAATCAGCCCCAGCATTTT.

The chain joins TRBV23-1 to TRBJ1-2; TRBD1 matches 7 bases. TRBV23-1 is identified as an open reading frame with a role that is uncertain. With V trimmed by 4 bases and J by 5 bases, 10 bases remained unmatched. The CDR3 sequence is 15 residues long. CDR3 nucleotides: TGCGCCAGCAGTCCCCGACCCGGGACAGAATATGGCTACACCTTC. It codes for CASSPRPGTEYGYTF.

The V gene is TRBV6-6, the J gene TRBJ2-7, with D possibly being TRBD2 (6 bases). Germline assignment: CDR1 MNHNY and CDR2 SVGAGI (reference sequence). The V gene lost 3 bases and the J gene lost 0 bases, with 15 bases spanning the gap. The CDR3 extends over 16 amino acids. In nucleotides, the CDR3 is TGTGCCAGCAGTTATACCGGGACTCCGAGCTCCTACGAGCAGTACTTC. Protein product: CASSYTGTPSSYEQYF.

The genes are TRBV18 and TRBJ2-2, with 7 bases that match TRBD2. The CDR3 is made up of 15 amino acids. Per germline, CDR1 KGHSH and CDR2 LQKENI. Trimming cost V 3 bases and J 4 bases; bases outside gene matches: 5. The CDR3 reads CASSPILAGTGELFF. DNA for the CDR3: TGTGCCAGCTCACCGATTTTAGCGGGCACCGGGGAGCTGTTTTTT.

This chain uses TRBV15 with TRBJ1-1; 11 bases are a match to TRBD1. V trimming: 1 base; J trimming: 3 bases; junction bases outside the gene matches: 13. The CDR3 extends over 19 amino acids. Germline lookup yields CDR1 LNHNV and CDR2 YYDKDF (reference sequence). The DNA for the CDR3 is TGTGCCACCAGCAGAGCCAAGAAGGACAGGGGGCTTATCGACACTGAAGCTTTCTTT. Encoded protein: CATSRAKKDRGLIDTEAFF.

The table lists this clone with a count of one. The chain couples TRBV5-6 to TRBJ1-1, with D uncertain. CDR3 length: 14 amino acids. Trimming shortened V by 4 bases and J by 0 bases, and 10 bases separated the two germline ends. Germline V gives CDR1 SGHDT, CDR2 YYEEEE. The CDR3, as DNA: TGTGCCAGCAGCATCCAACGGGTGAACACTGAAGCTTTCTTT. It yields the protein CASSIQRVNTEAFF.

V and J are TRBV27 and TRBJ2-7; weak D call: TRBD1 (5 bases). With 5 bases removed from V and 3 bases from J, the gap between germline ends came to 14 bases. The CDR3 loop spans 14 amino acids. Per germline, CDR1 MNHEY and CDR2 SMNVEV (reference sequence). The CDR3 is CASSAQRQSYEQYF. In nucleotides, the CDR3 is TGTGCCAGCAGTGCACAAAGACAGAGCTACGAGCAGTACTTC.

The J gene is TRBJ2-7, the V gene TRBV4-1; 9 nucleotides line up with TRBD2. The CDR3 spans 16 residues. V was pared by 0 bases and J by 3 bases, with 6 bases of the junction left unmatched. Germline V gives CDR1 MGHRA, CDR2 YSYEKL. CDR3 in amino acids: CASSQDPSGKGYEQYF. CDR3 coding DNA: TGCGCCAGCAGCCAAGATCCTAGCGGGAAGGGCTACGAGCAGTACTTC.

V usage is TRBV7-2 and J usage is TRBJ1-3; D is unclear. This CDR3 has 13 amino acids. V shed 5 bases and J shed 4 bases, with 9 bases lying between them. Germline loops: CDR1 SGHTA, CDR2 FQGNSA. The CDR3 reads CASSRRGGNTIYF. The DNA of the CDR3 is TGTGCCAGCAGCCGAAGAGGGGGAAACACCATATATTTT.

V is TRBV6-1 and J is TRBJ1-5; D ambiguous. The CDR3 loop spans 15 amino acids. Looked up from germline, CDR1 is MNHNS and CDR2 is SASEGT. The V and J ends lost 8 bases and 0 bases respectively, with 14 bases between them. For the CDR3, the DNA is TGTGCCAGCCGGAGTTCCCGGCTTAGCAATCAGCCCCAGCATTTT. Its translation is CASRSSRLSNQPQHF.

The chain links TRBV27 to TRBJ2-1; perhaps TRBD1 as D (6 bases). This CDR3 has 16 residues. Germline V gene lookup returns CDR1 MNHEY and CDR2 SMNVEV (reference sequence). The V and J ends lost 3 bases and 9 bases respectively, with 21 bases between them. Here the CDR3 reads CASSLRGTPGWGEQFF. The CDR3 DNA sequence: TGTGCCAGCAGTTTGAGGGGGACCCCAGGGTGGGGTGAGCAGTTCTTC.

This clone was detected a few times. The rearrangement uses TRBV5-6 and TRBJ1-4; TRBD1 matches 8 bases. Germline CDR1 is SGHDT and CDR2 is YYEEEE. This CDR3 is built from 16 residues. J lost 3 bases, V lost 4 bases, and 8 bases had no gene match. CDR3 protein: CASSQGQGAPNEKLFF. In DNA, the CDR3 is TGTGCCAGCAGCCAAGGACAGGGCGCTCCTAATGAAAAACTGTTTTTT.

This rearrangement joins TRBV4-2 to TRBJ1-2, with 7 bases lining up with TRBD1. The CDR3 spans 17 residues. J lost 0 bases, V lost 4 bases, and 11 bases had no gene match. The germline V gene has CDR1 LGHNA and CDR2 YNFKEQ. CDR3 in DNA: TGTGCCAGCAGCCGCCCTTTTCGGGACAGCCCTAACTATGGCTACACCTTC. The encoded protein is CASSRPFRDSPNYGYTF.

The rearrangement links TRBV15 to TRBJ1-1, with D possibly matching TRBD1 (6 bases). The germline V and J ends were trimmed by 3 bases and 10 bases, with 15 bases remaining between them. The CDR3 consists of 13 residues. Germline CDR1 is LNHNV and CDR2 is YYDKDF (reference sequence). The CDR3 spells CATSSHGGQGAFF. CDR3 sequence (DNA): TGTGCCACCAGCAGTCACGGGGGGCAAGGAGCTTTCTTT.

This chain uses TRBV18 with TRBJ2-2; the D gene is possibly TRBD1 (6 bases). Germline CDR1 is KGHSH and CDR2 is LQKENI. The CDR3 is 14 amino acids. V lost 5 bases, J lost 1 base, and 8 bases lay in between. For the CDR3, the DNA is TGTGCCAGCTCATCGGACAGGAACACCGGGGAGCTGTTTTTT. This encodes CASSSDRNTGELFF.

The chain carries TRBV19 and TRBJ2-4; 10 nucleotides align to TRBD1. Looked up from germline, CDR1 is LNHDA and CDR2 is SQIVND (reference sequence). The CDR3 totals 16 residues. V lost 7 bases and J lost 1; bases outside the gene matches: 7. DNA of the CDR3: TGTGCCAGTACCCCGGGACAGGGGTTCGCCAAAAACATTCAGTACTTC. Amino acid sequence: CASTPGQGFAKNIQYF.

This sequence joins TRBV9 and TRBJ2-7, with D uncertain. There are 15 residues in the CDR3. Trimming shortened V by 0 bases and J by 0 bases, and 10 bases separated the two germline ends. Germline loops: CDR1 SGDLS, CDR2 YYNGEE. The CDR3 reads CASSVDDTFSYEQYF. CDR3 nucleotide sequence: TGTGCCAGCAGCGTAGACGACACCTTCTCCTACGAGCAGTACTTC. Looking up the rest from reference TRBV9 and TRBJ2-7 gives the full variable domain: DSGVTQTPKHLITATGQRVTLRCSPRSGDLSVYWYQQSLDQGLQFLIQYYNGEERAKGNILERFSAQQFPDLHSELNLSSLELGDSALYFCASSVDDTFSYEQYFGPGTRLTVT.